The next 24 T cell receptor beta chains were all read from a single sample in a study of T-cell reconstitution after alpha-beta-depleted transplantation in children. Unique molecular identifiers were used in preparing the TCRbeta library. MiXCR, applied by TCRdb to the PCR reads, yields one record per CDR3 protein. The sample lists over 550,000 distinct CDR3 sequences; 10% were seen once. Sequences were derived from PBMCs from the stem cell graft donor, sampled from the stem cell graft. The receptor source for this set is a human donor who donated a stem cell graft to a child with acute myeloid leukemia.

CDR3 sequence: CSVGGGAGGNEQFF. DNA of the CDR3: TGCAGCGTTGGGGGGGGGGCAGGGGGAAATGAGCAGTTCTTC. V gene TRBV29-1 combines with J gene TRBJ2-1; either TRBD1 or TRBD2 may supply D (7 bases each). This CDR3 has 14 amino acids. V was pared by 4 bases and J by 7 bases, with 17 bases between. Per the germline V gene, CDR1 is SQVTM and CDR2 is ANQGSEA.

A few counts support this clonotype. The rearrangement links TRBV15 to TRBJ2-1, with D uncertain. Trimming shortened V by 9 bases and J by 7 bases, and 10 bases separated the two germline ends. The CDR3 runs to 11 residues. CDR1 LNHNV and CDR2 YYDKDF come from the germline V gene (reference sequence). CDR3 loop: CATGAENEQFF. The CDR3 DNA sequence: TGTGCCACGGGCGCGGAAAATGAGCAGTTCTTC.

This clonotype was picked up many times. The chain joins TRBV29-1 to TRBJ2-7; D remains unclear. Trimming took off 4 bases at V and 3 bases at J, with 7 bases between the two ends. The germline V gene encodes CDR1 SQVTM and CDR2 ANQGSEA. The CDR3 has 11 residues. The CDR3 DNA reads TGCAGCGTTGTTACTCTCTACGAGCAGTACTTC. This sequence encodes CSVVTLYEQYF.

This clonotype was found many times. V is TRBV20-1 and J is TRBJ2-1; either TRBD1 or TRBD2 may supply D (6 bases each). The germline V and J ends were trimmed by 0 bases and 7 bases, with 16 bases remaining between them. This CDR3 is 15 amino acids long. Germline V lookup: CDR1 DFQATT, CDR2 SNEGSKA (reference sequence). DNA for the CDR3: TGCAGTGCTAGAGATGGGGGGCGGATGAAGAATGAGCAGTTCTTC. This codes for CSARDGGRMKNEQFF.

This sequence joins TRBV25-1 and TRBJ2-7; the D call may be TRBD1 or TRBD2 (5 bases each). Per the germline V gene, CDR1 is MGHDK and CDR2 is SYGVNS. The CDR3 is 16 amino acids. V lost 0 bases, J lost 0 bases, and 12 bases lay in between. CDR3 region: CASSEYPAGSSYEQYF. CDR3 nucleotide sequence: TGTGCCAGCAGTGAATATCCGGCAGGGAGCTCCTACGAGCAGTACTTC.

The chain carries TRBV21-1 and TRBJ1-1; the D segment call TRBD1 is taken from the table without a DNA check. TRBV21-1 is deemed a pseudogene. CDR3 size: 17 residues. The CDR3 sequence is CASSKPPSDRGNTEAFF. DNA for the CDR3: TGTGCCAGCAGCAAACCCCCCTCCGACAGGGGGAACACTGAAGCTTTCTTT.

This clonotype was picked up a small number of times. V and J are TRBV12-3 or TRBV12-4 and TRBJ2-2; 8 bases fit TRBD1. The J segment lost 0 bases and the V segment lost 11 bases, leaving 5 bases of the junction unmatched. The CDR3 loop spans 14 amino acids. CDR3 region: CAARQGPNTGELFF. The CDR3 nucleotides are TGTGCCGCCCGACAGGGGCCGAACACCGGGGAGCTGTTTTTT.

V usage is TRBV20-1 and J usage is TRBJ2-7; the D is unclear. This CDR3 has 13 amino acids. The germline V gene has CDR1 DFQATT and CDR2 SNEGSKA (reference sequence). V was shortened by 5 bases and J by 3 bases, with 14 bases between the two germline ends. The CDR3 is CSAWPPGVYEQYF. DNA of the CDR3: TGCAGTGCTTGGCCTCCTGGGGTCTACGAGCAGTACTTC.

The rearrangement uses TRBV5-1 and TRBJ2-7, with 8 bases identical to TRBD1. The CDR3 covers 16 residues. J was trimmed by 7 bases and V by 0 bases; bases with no gene match: 12. Germline V gene sequence: CDR1 SGHRS, CDR2 YFSETQ. The CDR3 coding sequence is TGCGCCAGCAGCTTGGCCGTGACAGGGGAGTCGGGTGAGCAGTACTTC. Protein product: CASSLAVTGESGEQYF.

This clonotype was seen more than once but under ten times. The chain recombines TRBV12-3 or TRBV12-4 with TRBJ1-6; 8 positions match TRBD1. V was clipped by 7 bases and J by 10 bases; unmatched bases: 9. The CDR3 runs to 14 residues. As DNA, the CDR3 is TGTGCCAGCACGAAGGACAGGGAGGTGTCACCCCTCCACTTT. This encodes CASTKDREVSPLHF.

This clonotype was picked up a small number of times. J is TRBJ2-7 and V is TRBV20-1, with D tentatively TRBD1 or TRBD2 (5 bases each). The V end lost 5 bases, the J end lost 2 bases, and 22 bases lay between the germline ends. The CDR3 is 16 residues long. The germline V gene has CDR1 DFQATT and CDR2 SNEGSKA (reference sequence). CDR3: CSAEGSGPLGTYEQYF. DNA for the CDR3: TGCAGTGCTGAGGGGTCCGGGCCCCTTGGCACCTACGAGCAGTACTTC.

The chain has TRBV29-1 and TRBJ2-2; 7 bases match TRBD1. The V and J ends lost 8 bases and 7 bases, in that order; junction bases with no gene match: 10. Germline CDR1 is SQVTM and CDR2 is ANQGSEA. The CDR3 sequence is 13 residues long. CDR3 nucleotides: TGCAGCATTATTTACAGGGGCGGCGGGGAGCTGTTTTTT. Protein: CSIIYRGGGELFF.

Only one count was recorded for this clonotype. This chain uses TRBV29-1 with TRBJ2-1; a possible D gene is TRBD2 (6 bases). Trimming took off 7 bases at V and 4 bases at J, with 20 bases between the two ends. The CDR3 has 15 amino acids. Germline lookup yields CDR1 SQVTM and CDR2 ANQGSEA. CDR3 DNA: TGCAGCGCCGACGGCGGCCGGGACTCATACAATGAGCAGTTCTTC. This encodes CSADGGRDSYNEQFF.

This clonotype appeared a few times. The chain uses TRBV7-9 and TRBJ2-7; D may be TRBD1 (6 bases). Looked up from germline, CDR1 is SEHNR and CDR2 is FQNEAQ (reference sequence). The CDR3 is made up of 15 amino acids. V lost 2 bases to trimming and J lost 3 bases, with 14 bases between them. DNA for the CDR3: TGTGCCAGCAGCTTAATCGGCAGGGGCGTCTACGAGCAGTACTTC. This gives the protein CASSLIGRGVYEQYF.

This clonotype has at least ten counts. This chain connects TRBV6-2 or TRBV6-3 to TRBJ2-6; D unclear. V dropped 7 bases and J dropped 4 bases, with 8 bases sitting between them. CDR3 length: 13 residues. Germline CDR1 MNHEY, CDR2 SVGEGT. The CDR3 here is CASMRTGANVLTF. CDR3 DNA sequence: TGTGCCAGCATGCGGACGGGGGCCAACGTCCTGACTTTC.

This clonotype showed up many times. The chain links TRBV14 to TRBJ1-5; TRBD1 might be the D (5 bases). The V gene's germline CDR1 is SGHDN and CDR2 FVKESK. Trimming removed 2 bases from V and 3 bases from J, with 14 bases in between. This CDR3 is 16 amino acids long. The DNA for the CDR3 is TGTGCCAGCAGCCAAAATTCCGGGGCCCCCAATCAGCCCCAGCATTTT. Its translation is CASSQNSGAPNQPQHF.

This clonotype was observed a handful of times. CDR3 sequence reads: CASRLAGGPGELFF. CDR3 coding DNA: TGTGCCAGCAGGCTAGCGGGAGGGCCCGGGGAGCTGTTTTTT. The J gene is TRBJ2-2, the V gene TRBV7-2; 12 nucleotides agree with TRBD2. In germline, CDR1 is SGHTA, CDR2 FQGNSA. Trimming cost V 6 bases and J 6 bases; bases outside gene matches: 2. The CDR3 is 14 amino acids.

This clonotype was recorded many times. The chain is built from TRBV12-3 or TRBV12-4 and TRBJ2-6, with unresolved D. This CDR3 is built from 13 residues. V lost 8 bases and J lost 2, with 7 bases in between. In nucleotides, the CDR3 is TGTGCCAGCGGACCGACTGGGGCCAACGTCCTGACTTTC. It encodes CASGPTGANVLTF.

This clonotype was seen only a few times. CDR3 bases: TGCAGTGCTCGGTCCCCAGCGGGAGGTGATACGCAGTATTTT. Translated, it gives CSARSPAGGDTQYF. This rearrangement joins TRBV20-1 to TRBJ2-3, with TRBD2 matching 9 bases. The V gene end was trimmed by 5 bases and the J gene end by 6 bases; junction bases not matched to a gene: 9. This CDR3 has 14 residues. Germline V CDR1 and CDR2: DFQATT, SNEGSKA (reference sequence).

The chain has TRBV11-1 and TRBJ1-1; TRBD1 is a possible D gene (5 bases). The germline V gene encodes CDR1 SGHAT and CDR2 FQDESV (reference sequence). The CDR3 is 17 amino acids. Between the trimmed V and J ends, which lost 8 bases and 1 base, there was a span of 23 bases. The CDR3 protein is CASGSGVGSGTNTEAFF. The CDR3 DNA is TGTGCCAGCGGGTCGGGCGTGGGTTCGGGGACGAACACTGAAGCTTTCTTT.

The rearrangement uses TRBV29-1 and TRBJ2-5, with D possibly matching TRBD2 (6 bases). Germline V gene lookup returns CDR1 SQVTM and CDR2 ANQGSEA. This CDR3 has 15 amino acids. V lost 4 bases and J lost 5, with 20 bases in between. CDR3: CSVGRGSGSRETQYF. CDR3 sequence (DNA): TGCAGCGTTGGGCGCGGTAGCGGCTCTCGGGAGACCCAGTACTTC.

The rearrangement joins TRBV11-2 to TRBJ2-7; D might be TRBD2 (6 bases). There are 13 residues in the CDR3. The germline gives CDR1 SGHAT, CDR2 FQNNGV. The V gene lost 1 base and the J gene lost 8 bases, with 12 bases spanning the gap. CDR3 DNA sequence: TGTGCCAGCAGCTTAGGCGGGACTCACAAGCAGTACTTC. Translating gives CASSLGGTHKQYF.

This clonotype was counted at least ten times. The chain carries TRBV29-1 and TRBJ2-5; D ambiguous. V was shortened by 4 bases and J by 4 bases, with 7 bases between the two germline ends. CDR1 and CDR2 (germline): SQVTM, ANQGSEA. This CDR3 spans 11 amino acids. This CDR3 is CSVARAETQYF. The CDR3 bases are TGCAGCGTTGCTCGGGCAGAGACCCAGTACTTC.

This clonotype was picked up a small number of times. The chain combines TRBV7-2 with TRBJ1-5, with D tentatively TRBD1 (6 bases). Trimming shortened V by 0 bases and J by 0 bases, and 18 bases separated the two germline ends. This CDR3 has 19 amino acids. Per the germline V gene, CDR1 is SGHTA and CDR2 is FQGNSA. In DNA, the CDR3 is TGTGCCAGCAGCTTAGCGCGACTTCAGGGGACCTATAGCAATCAGCCCCAGCATTTT. Residues: CASSLARLQGTYSNQPQHF. Complete variable domain (other parts from reference TRBV7-2 and TRBJ1-5): GAGVSQSPSNKVTEKGKDVELRCDPISGHTALYWYRQSLGQGLEFLIYFQGNSAPDKSGLPSDRFSAERTGGSVSTLTIQRTQQEDSAVYLCASSLARLQGTYSNQPQHFGDGTRLSIL.